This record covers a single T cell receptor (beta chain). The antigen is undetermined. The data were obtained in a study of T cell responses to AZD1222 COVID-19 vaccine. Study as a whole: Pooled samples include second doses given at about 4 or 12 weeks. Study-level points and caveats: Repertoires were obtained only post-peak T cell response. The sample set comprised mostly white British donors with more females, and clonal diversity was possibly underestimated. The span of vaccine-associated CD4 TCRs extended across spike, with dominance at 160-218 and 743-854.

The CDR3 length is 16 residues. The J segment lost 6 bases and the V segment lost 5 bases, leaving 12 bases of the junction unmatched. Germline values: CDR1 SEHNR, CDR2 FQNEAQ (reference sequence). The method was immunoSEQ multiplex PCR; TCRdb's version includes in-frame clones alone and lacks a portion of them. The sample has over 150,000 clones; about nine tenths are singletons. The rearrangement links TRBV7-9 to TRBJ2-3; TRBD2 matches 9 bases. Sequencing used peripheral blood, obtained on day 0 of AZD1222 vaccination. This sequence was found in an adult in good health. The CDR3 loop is CASSTLAGTSRDTQYF. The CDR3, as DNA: TGTGCCAGCAGCACGTTAGCGGGGACTAGCAGGGATACGCAGTATTTT.